This T cell receptor beta chain was documented in a study of blood T cell repertoires in COVID-19. For the study at large: T cells, B-cell-depleted T cells, or PBMCs supplied cDNA or gDNA.

Per the original data handling: Amplification from reference gene primers served as the basis for estimated nucleated cell counts. Here immunoSEQ multiplex PCR was the method, and the copy in TCRdb shows in-frame clones only, minus some. V and J calls plus clone size are reproduced from that table; the DNA served to infer D and trimming. In the table there are about 240,000 clones, approximately 83% of which are singletons. Germline V gives CDR1 KGHDR, CDR2 SFDVKD. The CDR3 has 17 amino acids. V was clipped by 4 bases and J by 5 bases; unmatched bases: 9. Participants were aged 18 to 89 years from around 26 US areas.

The source of this sequence is a woman in her 40s with acute COVID-19. Sequenced input: PBMCs or T cells enriched from blood (not recorded which). The rearrangement uses TRBV24-1 and TRBJ2-2; 10 bases match TRBD2. CDR3 in amino acids: CATSETLAGDLTGELFF. The CDR3 DNA sequence: TGTGCCACCAGTGAAACCCTAGCGGGAGATCTGACCGGGGAGCTGTTTTTT.